This T cell receptor (beta chain) was identified during a study of control samples from healthy donors and cancer patients. In germline, CDR1 is MNHEY, CDR2 SVGAGI. V was shortened by 6 bases and J by 3 bases, with 15 bases between the two germline ends. This CDR3 has 15 residues. Clones were read by immunoSEQ multiplex PCR, and TCRdb kept only the in-frame ones, dropping some. The repertoire consists of some 100,000 clones, with about nine tenths occurring once and the leading ten covering 3%. The chain links TRBV6-5 to TRBJ1-5, with D hard to call. Sequenced material: blood. The TCR was taken from a human donor in good health. The donor label of this sample is uncertain. CDR3 region: CASRPTADPNQPQHF. In DNA form, the CDR3 reads TGTGCCAGCAGACCCACAGCGGATCCCAATCAGCCCCAGCATTTT.